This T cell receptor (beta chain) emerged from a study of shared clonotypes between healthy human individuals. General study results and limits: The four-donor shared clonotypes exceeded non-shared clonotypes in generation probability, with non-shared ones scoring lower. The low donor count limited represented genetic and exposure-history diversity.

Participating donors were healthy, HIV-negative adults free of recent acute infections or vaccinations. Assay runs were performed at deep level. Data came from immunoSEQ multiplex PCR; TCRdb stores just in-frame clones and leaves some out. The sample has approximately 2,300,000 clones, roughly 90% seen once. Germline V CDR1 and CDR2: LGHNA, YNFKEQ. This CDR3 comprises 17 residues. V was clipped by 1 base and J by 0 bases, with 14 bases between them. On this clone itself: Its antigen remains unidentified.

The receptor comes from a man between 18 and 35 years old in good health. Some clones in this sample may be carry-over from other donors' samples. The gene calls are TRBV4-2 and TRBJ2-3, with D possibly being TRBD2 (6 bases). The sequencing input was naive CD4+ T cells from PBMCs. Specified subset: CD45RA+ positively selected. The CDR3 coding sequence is TGTGCCAGCAGCCAAGCCTCGGGCGGGATTAGCACAGATACGCAGTATTTT. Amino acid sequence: CASSQASGGISTDTQYF.